This paragraph covers one TCR beta chain sequence. The antigen remains unidentified. The V gene's germline CDR1 is DFQATT and CDR2 SNEGSKA (reference sequence). After removal of 2 bases from V and 13 bases from J, the junction contained 10 bases not matched to a gene. This CDR3 comprises 14 residues. These data are taken from a study of blood T cells in healthy people across ages. Study-level points and caveats: Greater diversity and more naive CD4+ cells were seen in long-lived donors than in aged donors.

Aged roughly 6 to 90, donors were systemically healthy Caucasians from Russia. Roughly 10 milliliters of peripheral blood were drawn from each donor into EDTA-treated tubes. A J-beta primer mix and a sample-barcoded 5' primer were used in a second PCR of about 6 to 12 cycles. MiXCR, applied by TCRdb to the 5' RACE reads, yields one record per CDR3 protein. The data show around 1,500,000 distinct CDR3 sequences, approximately 42% seen once. This receptor was obtained from a woman younger than 30 in good health. The sequenced sample consisted of blood. The chain combines TRBV20-1 with TRBJ2-4; 11 bases align to TRBD2. The CDR3 spells CSARLAGGSYGQYF. CDR3 coding DNA: TGCAGTGCTAGATTAGCGGGGGGGAGCTACGGGCAGTACTTC.